One and the same sample provided the 9 T cell receptor beta chains below, sequenced in a study of vaccination and CD4 T cells after COVID-19. With the Oncomine TCR Beta short-read assay, DNA from cultured CD4+ T cells was sequenced. TCRdb itself ran the PCR reads through MiXCR, one entry per CDR3 protein. This sample has approximately 9,400 distinct CDR3 sequences, with 70% to 75% found just once. No antigen has been assigned to these receptors. Treatment of the sample: roughly 10-day PBMC culture with coronavirus spike peptide pools or control peptides (ViraFEST assay). Material for sequencing was CD4+ T cells from blood, cultured in vitro. These TCRs come from a human donor who had recovered from COVID-19.

The chain has TRBV30 and TRBJ1-6; D remains ambiguous. Trimming pared 1 base from V and 12 bases from J, leaving 13 bases between. Germline assignment: CDR1 GTSNPN and CDR2 SVGIG (reference sequence). The CDR3 length is 13 residues. The CDR3 loop reads CAWSAGPNIPLHF. For the CDR3, the DNA is TGTGCCTGGAGTGCCGGACCGAACATACCCCTCCACTTT.

Written as DNA, the CDR3 is TGCAGTGCTCCTAACGCGGGTCAGCCCCAGCATTTT. It encodes CSAPNAGQPQHF. The chain employs TRBV20-1 and TRBJ1-5; D remains ambiguous. V shed 5 bases and J shed 6 bases, with 11 bases lying between them. The CDR3 contains 12 residues. Germline-derived CDR1 and CDR2 are DFQATT and SNEGSKA (reference sequence).

The chain uses TRBV20-1 and TRBJ1-2, with 9 positions matching TRBD1. J was trimmed by 8 bases and V by 3 bases; bases with no gene match: 16. The germline V gene encodes CDR1 DFQATT and CDR2 SNEGSKA (reference sequence). CDR3 length: 16 amino acids. The CDR3, as DNA: TGCAGTGCTAGGGTCCGGGAAACAGGGGGCGCGCGGGGCTACACCTTC. It yields the protein CSARVRETGGARGYTF.

This clonotype was observed a handful of times. The chain has TRBV27 and TRBJ1-6; 8 nucleotides line up with TRBD1. Trimming removed 0 bases from V and 3 bases from J; junction bases left unmatched: 4. CDR3 length: 17 residues. CDR1 is MNHEY, CDR2 SMNVEV, per germline (reference sequence). CDR3 protein: CASSLSDRVSYNSPLHF. The CDR3 coding sequence is TGTGCCAGCAGTTTATCGGACAGGGTGAGCTATAATTCACCCCTCCACTTT.

There are a few counts of this clonotype. V usage is TRBV6-2 or TRBV6-3 and J usage is TRBJ1-2; no firm D call. The V end lost 0 bases, the J end lost 7 bases, and 12 bases lay between the germline ends. The CDR3 is 14 amino acids. CDR1 is MNHEY and CDR2 is SVGEGT in the germline V gene. CDR3 amino acids: CASSYSGSLAGYTF. The CDR3 DNA sequence: TGTGCCAGCAGTTACTCCGGGTCCTTGGCTGGCTACACCTTC.

The genes are TRBV10-3 and TRBJ2-1; D gene uncertain. The CDR3 is 13 residues long. V lost 2 bases, J lost 10 bases, and 12 bases lay in between. Germline CDR1 and CDR2: ENHRY and SYGVKD. CDR3 sequence: CAISEREVGEQFF. In nucleotides, the CDR3 is TGTGCCATCAGTGAGCGTGAAGTGGGGGAGCAGTTCTTC.

The chain uses TRBV20-1 and TRBJ1-5; D is ambiguous. The CDR3 is made up of 13 amino acids. Germline lookup yields CDR1 DFQATT and CDR2 SNEGSKA (reference sequence). V lost 3 bases and J 9 bases, leaving 15 bases between the germline ends. Written as DNA, the CDR3 is TGCAGTGCTAGGTGGCAGGCGGGCATGCCCCAGCATTTT. Residues: CSARWQAGMPQHF.

The chain uses TRBV12-3 or TRBV12-4 and TRBJ2-2; D might be TRBD2 (5 bases). The CDR3 consists of 16 residues. The V gene lost 5 bases and the J gene lost 4 bases, with 17 bases spanning the gap. The CDR3 spells CASSPRLSDFTGELFF. CDR3 in DNA: TGTGCCAGCAGTCCAAGACTAAGCGATTTCACCGGGGAGCTGTTTTTT.

J is TRBJ1-2 and V is TRBV7-9, with D tentatively TRBD1 (6 bases). Germline-derived CDR1 and CDR2 are SEHNR and FQNEAQ (reference sequence). This CDR3 is 13 amino acids long. V shed 7 bases and J shed 4 bases, with 13 bases lying between them. The CDR3 loop is CASNHGGAYGYTF. The CDR3 DNA is TGTGCCAGCAACCACGGGGGCGCCTATGGCTACACCTTC.